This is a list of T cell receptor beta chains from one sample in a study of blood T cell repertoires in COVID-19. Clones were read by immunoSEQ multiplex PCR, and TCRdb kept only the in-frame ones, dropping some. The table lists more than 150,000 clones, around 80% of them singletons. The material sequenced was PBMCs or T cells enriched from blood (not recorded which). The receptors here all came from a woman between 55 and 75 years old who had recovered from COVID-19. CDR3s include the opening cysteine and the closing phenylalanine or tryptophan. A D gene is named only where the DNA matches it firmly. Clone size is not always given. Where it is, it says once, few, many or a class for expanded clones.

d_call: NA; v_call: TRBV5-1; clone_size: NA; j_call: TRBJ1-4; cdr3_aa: CASSWETGGLGGKLFF; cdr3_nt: TGCGCCAGCAGCTGGGAGACGGGGGGCCTTGGTGGAAAACTGTTTTTT
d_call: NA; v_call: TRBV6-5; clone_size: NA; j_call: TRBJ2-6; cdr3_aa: CASFLGATGANVLTF; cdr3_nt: TGTGCCAGCTTTCTGGGGGCTACTGGGGCCAACGTCCTGACTTTC
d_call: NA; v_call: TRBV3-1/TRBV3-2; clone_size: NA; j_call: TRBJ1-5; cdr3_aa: CASSRAGDQPQHF; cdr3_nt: TGTGCCAGCAGCCGGGCGGGGGATCAGCCCCAGCATTTT
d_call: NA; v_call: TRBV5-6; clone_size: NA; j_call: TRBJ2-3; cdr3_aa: CASKLHRTDTQYF; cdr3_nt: TGTGCCAGCAAACTTCACCGCACAGATACGCAGTATTTT
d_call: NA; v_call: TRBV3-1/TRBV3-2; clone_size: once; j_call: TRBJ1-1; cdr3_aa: CASSRGRGTEAFF; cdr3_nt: TGTGCCAGCAGCCGAGGGAGGGGTACTGAAGCTTTCTTT
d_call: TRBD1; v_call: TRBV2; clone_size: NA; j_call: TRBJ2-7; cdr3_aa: CAGSRTGQDVEQYF; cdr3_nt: TGTGCCGGATCCCGGACAGGACAGGACGTCGAGCAGTACTTC
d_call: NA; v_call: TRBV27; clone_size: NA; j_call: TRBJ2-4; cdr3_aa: CASSLRGGLAKNIQYF; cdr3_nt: TGTGCCAGCAGTTTACGCGGCGGCCTAGCCAAAAACATTCAGTACTTC
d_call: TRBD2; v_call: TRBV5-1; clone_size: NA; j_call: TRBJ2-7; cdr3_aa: CASSLASGPYEQYF; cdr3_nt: TGCGCCAGCAGCTTGGCTAGCGGACCCTACGAGCAGTACTTC
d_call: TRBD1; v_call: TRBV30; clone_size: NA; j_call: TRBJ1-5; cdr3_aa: CAWSRDRGFQPQHF; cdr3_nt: TGTGCCTGGAGCCGGGACAGGGGGTTTCAGCCCCAGCATTTT
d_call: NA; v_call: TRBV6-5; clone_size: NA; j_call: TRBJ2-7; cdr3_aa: CASRQGSYEQYF; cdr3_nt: TGTGCCAGCAGACAGGGATCCTACGAGCAGTACTTC
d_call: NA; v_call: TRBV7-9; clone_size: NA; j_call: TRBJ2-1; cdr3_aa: CASSRPGITRSTQFF; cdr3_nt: TGTGCCAGCAGCCGGCCGGGGATAACGAGGTCGACACAGTTCTTC
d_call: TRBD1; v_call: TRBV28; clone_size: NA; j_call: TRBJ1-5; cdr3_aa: CASGTGGNQPQHF; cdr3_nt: TGTGCCAGCGGTACAGGGGGCAATCAGCCCCAGCATTTT